The rows below give T cell receptor beta chains drawn from one sample of a study of radiotherapy plus CTLA-4 blockade in lung cancer. Measured with immunoSEQ multiplex PCR; TCRdb has only the in-frame clones, and not every one. Here the sample spans 95,000 to 150,000 clones, around 89% being singletons. The source material was peripheral blood, sampled from a patient treated with radiotherapy plus ipilimumab. The receptors here all came from a human donor with non-small cell lung cancer that progressed on radiotherapy plus ipilimumab. Each CDR3 is given with its conserved first and last residue. D genes are given only for firm matches. Only some rows state a clone size, as once, few, many or a class for expanded clones.

>TRBJ2-7|TRBV19|once|.
TGTGCCAGTAGTATAGCTGGCACAGCCAGCCCCTACGAGCAGTACTTC
CASSIAGTASPYEQYF
>TRBJ2-7|TRBV21-1|.|.
TGTGCCAGCAGCAGAACAGATAGATCGAGTCGGCACGAGCAGTACTTC
CASSRTDRSSRHEQYF
>TRBJ1-1|TRBV6-1|.|.
TGTGCCAGCAGTGAAAAGGGGGGGTTCCGAGCTTTCTTT
CASSEKGGFRAFF
>TRBJ1-1|TRBV18|.|.
TGTGCCAGCTCACTAGGGACGTTTAACACTGAAGCTTTCTTT
CASSLGTFNTEAFF
>TRBJ2-3|TRBV7-6|once|.
TGTGCCAGCAGCTCCAGGGTTGGGACAGATACGCAGTATTTT
CASSSRVGTDTQYF
>TRBJ2-2|TRBV11-2|once|.
TGTGCCAGCAGCCGTGGACTTTTCGGGGAGCTGTTTTTT
CASSRGLFGELFF
>TRBJ1-1|TRBV19|.|.
TGTGCCAGTAGCTCCTACCTATCCGGGACACTACCCCTGGAAGCTTTCTTT
CASSSYLSGTLPLEAFF
>TRBJ2-2|TRBV7-9|.|TRBD2
TGTGCCAGCAGCCCCGGGACTAAGAACACCGGGGAGCTGTTTTTT
CASSPGTKNTGELFF
>TRBJ2-7|TRBV7-9|once|.
TGTGCCAGCAGCGGGGGGCGGGGCTCCTACGAGCAGTACTTC
CASSGGRGSYEQYF
>TRBJ2-7|TRBV2|.|.
TGTGCCAGCAGTCTTGAGCCGGGCCCCCTCTCCTACGAGCAGTACTTC
CASSLEPGPLSYEQYF
>TRBJ1-1|TRBV14|.|.
TGTGCCAGCAGCCAAGTCGGACGGACTGAAGCTTTCTTT
CASSQVGRTEAFF
>TRBJ2-1|TRBV5-1|.|TRBD2
TGCGCCAGTACTATGACTAGCGGGACTGAGCAGTTCTTC
CASTMTSGTEQFF